What follows describes a single TCR beta chain. Produced via immunoSEQ multiplex PCR; TCRdb's table is partial and in-frame only. The repertoire includes 60,000 to 90,000 clones, around nine tenths of them detected once, and approximately 2% sits in the top ten. These data are taken from a study of T cell changes during pregnancy in multiple sclerosis. Between the trimmed V and J ends, which lost 2 bases and 2 bases, there was a span of 10 bases. This CDR3 has 15 residues. From germline, CDR1 is SEHNR and CDR2 FQNEAQ (reference sequence). The source of this sequence is a female donor with multiple sclerosis, enrolled in a pregnancy study. The J gene is TRBJ1-3, the V gene TRBV7-9, with a possible D match to TRBD1 (6 bases). Sequencing used peripheral blood, obtained before pregnancy. The CDR3: CASSLYAGAGNTIYF. The CDR3 DNA follows: TGTGCCAGCAGCTTATACGCAGGGGCTGGAAACACCATATATTTT.